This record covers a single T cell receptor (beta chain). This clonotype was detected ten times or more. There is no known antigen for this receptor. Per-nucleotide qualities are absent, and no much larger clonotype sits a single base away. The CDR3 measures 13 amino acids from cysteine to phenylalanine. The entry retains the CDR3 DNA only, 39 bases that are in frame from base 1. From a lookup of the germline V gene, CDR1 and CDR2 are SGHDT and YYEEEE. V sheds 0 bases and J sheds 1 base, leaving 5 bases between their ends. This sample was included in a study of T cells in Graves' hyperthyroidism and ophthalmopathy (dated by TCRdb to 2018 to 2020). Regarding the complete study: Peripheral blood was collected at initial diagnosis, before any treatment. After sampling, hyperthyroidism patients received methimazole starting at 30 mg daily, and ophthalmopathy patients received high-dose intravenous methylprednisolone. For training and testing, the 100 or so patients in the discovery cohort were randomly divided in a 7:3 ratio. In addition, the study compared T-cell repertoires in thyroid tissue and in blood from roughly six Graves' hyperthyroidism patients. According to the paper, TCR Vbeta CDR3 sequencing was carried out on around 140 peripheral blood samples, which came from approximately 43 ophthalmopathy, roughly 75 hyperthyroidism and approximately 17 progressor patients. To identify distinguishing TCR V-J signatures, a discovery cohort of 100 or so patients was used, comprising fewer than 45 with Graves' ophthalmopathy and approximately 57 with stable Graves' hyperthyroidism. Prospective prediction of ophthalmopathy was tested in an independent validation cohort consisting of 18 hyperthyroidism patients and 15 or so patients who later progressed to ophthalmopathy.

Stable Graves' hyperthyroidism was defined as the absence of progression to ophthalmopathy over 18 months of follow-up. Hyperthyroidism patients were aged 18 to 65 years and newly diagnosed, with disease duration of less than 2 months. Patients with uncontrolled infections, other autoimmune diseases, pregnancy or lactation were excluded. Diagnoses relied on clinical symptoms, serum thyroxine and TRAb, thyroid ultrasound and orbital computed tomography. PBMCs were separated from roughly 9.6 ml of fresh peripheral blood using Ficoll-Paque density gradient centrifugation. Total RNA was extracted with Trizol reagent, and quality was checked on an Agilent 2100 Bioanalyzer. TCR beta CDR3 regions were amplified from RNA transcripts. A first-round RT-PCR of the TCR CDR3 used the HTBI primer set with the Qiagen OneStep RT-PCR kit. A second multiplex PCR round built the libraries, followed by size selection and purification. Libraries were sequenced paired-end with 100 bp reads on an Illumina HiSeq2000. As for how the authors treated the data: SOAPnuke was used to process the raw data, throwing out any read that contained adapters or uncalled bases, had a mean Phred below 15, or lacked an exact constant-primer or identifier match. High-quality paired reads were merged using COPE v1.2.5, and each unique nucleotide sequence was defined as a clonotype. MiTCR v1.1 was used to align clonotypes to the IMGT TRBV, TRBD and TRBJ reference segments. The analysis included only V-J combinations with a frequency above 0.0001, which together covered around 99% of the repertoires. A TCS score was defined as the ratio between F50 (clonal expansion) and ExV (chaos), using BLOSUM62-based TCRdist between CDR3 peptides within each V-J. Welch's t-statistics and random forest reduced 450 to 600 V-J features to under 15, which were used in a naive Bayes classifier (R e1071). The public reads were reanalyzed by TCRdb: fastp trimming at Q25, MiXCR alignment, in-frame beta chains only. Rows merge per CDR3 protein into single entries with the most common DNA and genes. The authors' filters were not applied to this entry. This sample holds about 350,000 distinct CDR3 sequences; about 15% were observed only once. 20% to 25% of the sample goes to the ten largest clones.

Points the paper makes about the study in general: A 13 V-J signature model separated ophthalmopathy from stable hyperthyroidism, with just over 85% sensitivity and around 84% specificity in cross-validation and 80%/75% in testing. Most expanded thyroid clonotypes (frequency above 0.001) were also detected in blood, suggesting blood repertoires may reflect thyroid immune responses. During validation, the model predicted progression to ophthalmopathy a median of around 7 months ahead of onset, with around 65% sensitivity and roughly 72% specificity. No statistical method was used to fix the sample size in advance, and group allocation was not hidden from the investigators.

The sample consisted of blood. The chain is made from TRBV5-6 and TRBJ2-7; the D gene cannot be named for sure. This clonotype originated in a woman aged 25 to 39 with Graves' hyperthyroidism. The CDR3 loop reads CASSLVGSYEQYF. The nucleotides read TGTGCCAGCAGCTTGGTAGGATCCTACGAGCAGTACTTC.